This T cell receptor (beta chain) was sequenced during a study of CD8+CD57+ T cells in acquired aplastic anemia. Before being chosen for sequencing, patients had shown CD8+CD57+ cell expansion by flow cytometry. This clonotype was seen at least ten times. Germline CDR1 reads SGHAT; CDR2 reads FQNNGV. The CDR3 loop spans 17 amino acids. With 1 base removed from V and 0 bases from J, the gap between germline ends came to 13 bases. The template for TCR beta VDJ and CDR3 sequence profiling was genomic DNA. TCRdb recomputed calls from the reads with MiXCR, one row per CDR3 protein. The sample shows some 160,000 distinct CDR3 sequences, 40% to 60% of them seen only once.

The clonotype comes from a human donor with aplastic anemia. The chain couples TRBV11-2 to TRBJ1-3; possibly TRBD1 for D (6 bases). The sample comprised sorted CD4+, CD8+, or CD8+CD57+ T cells (not recorded which) from PBMCs. DNA of the CDR3: TGTGCCAGCAGCTTAGTTTACAGGGCTTCCTCTGGAAACACCATATATTTT. This encodes CASSLVYRASSGNTIYF.